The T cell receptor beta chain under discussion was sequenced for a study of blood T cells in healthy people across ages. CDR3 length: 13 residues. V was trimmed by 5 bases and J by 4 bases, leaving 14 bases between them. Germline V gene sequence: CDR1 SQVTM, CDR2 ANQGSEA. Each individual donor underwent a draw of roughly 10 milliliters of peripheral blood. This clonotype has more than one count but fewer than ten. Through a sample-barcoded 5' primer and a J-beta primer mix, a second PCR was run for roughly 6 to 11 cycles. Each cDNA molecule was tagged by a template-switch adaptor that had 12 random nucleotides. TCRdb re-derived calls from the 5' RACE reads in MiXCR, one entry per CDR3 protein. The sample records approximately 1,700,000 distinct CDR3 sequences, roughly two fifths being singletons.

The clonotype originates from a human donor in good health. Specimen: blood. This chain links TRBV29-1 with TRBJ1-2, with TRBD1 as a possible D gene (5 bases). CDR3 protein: CSVLKGQAYGYTF. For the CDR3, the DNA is TGCAGCGTTCTGAAGGGGCAGGCCTATGGCTACACCTTC.